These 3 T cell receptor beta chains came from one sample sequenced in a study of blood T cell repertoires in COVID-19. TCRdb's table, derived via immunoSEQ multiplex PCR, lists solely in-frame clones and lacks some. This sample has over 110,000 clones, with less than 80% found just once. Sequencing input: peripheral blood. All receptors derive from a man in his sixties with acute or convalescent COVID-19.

In nucleotides, the CDR3 is TGTGCCAGCAGCCCACGGACGGGGAAGAATTCACCCCTCCACTTT. Translated, it gives CASSPRTGKNSPLHF. The chain has TRBV6-2 or TRBV6-3 and TRBJ1-6; no reliable D call. The CDR3 has 15 residues. CDR1 and CDR2 (germline): MNHEY, SVGEGT. V gave up 6 bases and J gave up 7 bases, with 16 bases separating them.

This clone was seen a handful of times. CDR3 protein: CAWTAPPGTDYGYTF. In DNA, the CDR3 is TGTGCCTGGACCGCCCCACCGGGGACAGACTATGGCTACACCTTC. This chain connects TRBV30 to TRBJ1-2; 7 bases fit TRBD1. The CDR3 is made up of 15 amino acids. V lost 4 bases to trimming and J lost 3 bases; unmatched junction nucleotides: 11. Germline V gives CDR1 GTSNPN, CDR2 SVGIG (reference sequence).

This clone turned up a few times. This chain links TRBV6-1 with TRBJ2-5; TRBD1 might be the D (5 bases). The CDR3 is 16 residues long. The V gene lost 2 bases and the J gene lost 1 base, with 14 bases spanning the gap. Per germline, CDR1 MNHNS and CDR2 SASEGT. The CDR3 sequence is CASSEWAGYPQETQYF. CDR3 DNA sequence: TGTGCCAGCAGTGAATGGGCAGGGTACCCCCAAGAGACCCAGTACTTC.